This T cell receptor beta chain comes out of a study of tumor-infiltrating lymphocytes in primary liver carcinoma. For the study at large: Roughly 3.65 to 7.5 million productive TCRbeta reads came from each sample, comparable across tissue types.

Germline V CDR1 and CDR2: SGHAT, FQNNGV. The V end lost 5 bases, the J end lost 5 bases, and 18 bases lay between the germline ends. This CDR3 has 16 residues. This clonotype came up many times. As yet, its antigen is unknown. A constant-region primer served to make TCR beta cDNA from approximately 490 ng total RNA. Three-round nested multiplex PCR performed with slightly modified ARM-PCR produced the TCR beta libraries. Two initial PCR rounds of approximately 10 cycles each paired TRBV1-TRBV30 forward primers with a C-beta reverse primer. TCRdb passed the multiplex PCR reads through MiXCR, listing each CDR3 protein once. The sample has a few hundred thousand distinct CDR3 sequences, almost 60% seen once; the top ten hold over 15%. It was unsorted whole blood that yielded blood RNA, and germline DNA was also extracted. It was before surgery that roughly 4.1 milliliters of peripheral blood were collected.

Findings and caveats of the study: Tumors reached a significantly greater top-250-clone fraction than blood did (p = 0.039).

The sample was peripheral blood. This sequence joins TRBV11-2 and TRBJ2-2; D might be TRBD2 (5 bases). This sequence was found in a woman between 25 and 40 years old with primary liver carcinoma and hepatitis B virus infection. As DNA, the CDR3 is TGTGCCAGCAGCCAACCACTAGGAGCCAGGACCGGGGAGCTGTTTTTT. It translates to CASSQPLGARTGELFF.